The 20 T cell receptor beta chains presented below share a single source sample, sequenced in a study of T-cell memory formation after mild COVID-19. MiXCR was run by TCRdb on the 5' RACE reads, yielding one entry per CDR3 protein. In the table there are approximately 89,000 distinct CDR3 sequences, around 13% of which are singletons. The sequencing sample was made of PBMCs or a T cell subset sorted from them (not recorded which). These receptors were collected from a man aged 18 to 30 who had mild COVID-19 (a few samples of this study predate the infection). Cell type and time point are not known.

The V and J genes are TRBV4-1 and TRBJ1-2, with no clear D. V was cut by 0 bases and J by 3 bases, with 8 bases left in between. The CDR3 contains 14 residues. Per the germline V gene, CDR1 is MGHRA and CDR2 is YSYEKL. In DNA form, the CDR3 reads TGCGCCAGCAGCCAAGATCGGGCAGACTATGGCTACACCTTC. Its translation: CASSQDRADYGYTF.

The sample holds a few counts of this clonotype. The gene calls are TRBV4-1 and TRBJ2-1, with D perhaps given as TRBD1 or TRBD2 (5 bases each). Trimming shortened V by 5 bases and J by 7 bases, and 21 bases separated the two germline ends. The germline V gene has CDR1 MGHRA and CDR2 YSYEKL. This CDR3 is 16 amino acids long. In DNA, the CDR3 is TGCGCCAGCAGCTCCCTTTACGGGGCCGAGCGGAATGAGCAGTTCTTC. Its translation: CASSSLYGAERNEQFF.

This chain links TRBV20-1 with TRBJ1-1; D is unresolved. V lost 3 bases and J lost 4, with 9 bases in between. The length of the CDR3 is 12 residues. Germline-derived CDR1 and CDR2 are DFQATT and SNEGSKA (reference sequence). CDR3 sequence reads: CSARYSFTEAFF. CDR3 nucleotides: TGCAGTGCTAGGTACAGCTTCACTGAAGCTTTCTTT.

This clonotype occurred many times. The rearrangement joins TRBV7-9 to TRBJ2-5; D might be TRBD1 or TRBD2, each matching 5 bases. In germline, CDR1 is SEHNR, CDR2 FQNEAQ (reference sequence). Between the trimmed V and J ends, which lost 1 base and 3 bases, there was a span of 15 bases. The CDR3 is 16 amino acids. DNA of the CDR3: TGTGCCAGCAGCTTAGTGATCGGGGCCGGGAAAGAGACCCAGTACTTC. Its protein product is CASSLVIGAGKETQYF.

The gene calls are TRBV6-2 or TRBV6-3 and TRBJ1-1; no firm D call. Deletions cut 5 bases from V and 4 bases from J, with 11 bases between. Germline CDR1 MNHEY, CDR2 SVGEGT. The CDR3 is 13 residues long. The CDR3 is CASSGLESTEAFF. For the CDR3, the DNA is TGTGCCAGCAGTGGACTGGAGTCCACTGAAGCTTTCTTT.

The chain is built from TRBV6-2 or TRBV6-3 and TRBJ2-5; D is uncertain. The CDR3 extends over 13 amino acids. Germline values: CDR1 MNHEY, CDR2 SVGEGT. The V gene lost 2 bases and the J gene lost 2 bases, with 6 bases spanning the gap. CDR3 coding DNA: TGTGCCAGCAGTTACAGGGAACAAGAGACCCAGTACTTC. It translates to CASSYREQETQYF.

The chain uses TRBV7-9 and TRBJ2-5, with D perhaps matching TRBD1 (7 bases). Per germline, CDR1 SEHNR and CDR2 FQNEAQ (reference sequence). The germline V and J ends were trimmed by 2 bases and 5 bases, with 15 bases remaining between them. This CDR3 spans 15 amino acids. The DNA for the CDR3 is TGTGCCAGCAGCTTATCCGACAGGGCGGGGGAGACCCAGTACTTC. It is translated as CASSLSDRAGETQYF.

This clonotype was detected only a few times. The chain combines TRBV2 with TRBJ2-5; maybe TRBD2 (5 bases). Trimming cost V 2 bases and J 1 base, with 8 bases left between them. Germline CDR1 and CDR2: SNHLY and FYNNEI. This CDR3 region has 14 residues. CDR3: CASSERTFQETQYF. The CDR3 DNA reads as TGTGCCAGCAGTGAACGGACTTTCCAAGAGACCCAGTACTTC. Full variable domain (missing parts from reference TRBV2 and TRBJ2-5): EPEVTQTPSHQVTQMGQEVILRCVPISNHLYFYWYRQILGQKVEFLVSFYNNEISEKSEIFDDQFSVERPDGSNFTLKIRSTKLEDSAMYFCASSERTFQETQYFGPGTRLLVL.

This clonotype has more than one count but fewer than ten. The CDR3 sequence is CASSYSPGEGEQYV. The CDR3 nucleotides are TGTGCCAGCAGTTACTCGCCCGGGGAAGGGGAGCAGTACGTC. The V and J genes are TRBV6-5 and TRBJ2-7; tentatively, D is TRBD2 (5 bases). This CDR3 is built from 14 residues. Germline-derived CDR1 and CDR2 are MNHEY and SVGAGI. Trimming took off 0 bases at V and 7 bases at J, with 13 bases between the two ends.

To note about this clonotype: One junction end disagrees with the germline gene, perhaps due to a read error. CDR3 nucleotide sequence: TGTGCTAGCAGCTTAGTTTTGAGGGGCAAACCCTCTGGGGCCAACGTCCTGACTTTC. This sequence encodes CASSLVLRGKPSGANVLTF. The chain recombines TRBV7-7 with TRBJ2-6; D may match TRBD1 or TRBD2 (5 bases each). The CDR3 is 19 residues long. Germline loops: CDR1 SSHAT, CDR2 FNYEAQ (reference sequence).

This clonotype was seen only a few times. The chain is built from TRBV9 and TRBJ2-1; 8 nucleotides agree with TRBD1. J was trimmed by 6 bases and V by 0 bases; bases with no gene match: 5. The V gene's germline CDR1 is SGDLS and CDR2 YYNGEE. The CDR3 spans 15 residues. The CDR3 region has the DNA TGTGCCAGCAGCGTAGCTGGACAGGGTGTCAATGAGCAGTTCTTC. Translation gives CASSVAGQGVNEQFF.

The chain recombines TRBV11-2 with TRBJ1-1, with 10 bases aligning to TRBD1. The trim removed 3 bases at V and 7 bases at J, leaving 11 bases unmatched. CDR3 size: 16 residues. Germline CDR1 SGHAT, CDR2 FQNNGV. The CDR3 DNA sequence: TGTGCCAGCAGCTTGGGTGACAGGGGGCTGGAGGATGAAGCTTTCTTT. It encodes CASSLGDRGLEDEAFF. The whole variable domain, remainder taken from reference TRBV11-2 and TRBJ1-1, is EAGVAQSPRYKIIEKRQSVAFWCNPISGHATLYWYQQILGQGPKLLIQFQNNGVVDDSQLPKDRFSAERLKGVDSTLKIQPAKLEDSAVYLCASSLGDRGLEDEAFFGQGTRLTVV.

J is TRBJ2-7 and V is TRBV6-5; D call uncertain. The V end lost 2 bases, the J end lost 2 bases, and 13 bases lay between the germline ends. This CDR3 comprises 15 residues. Looked up from germline, CDR1 is MNHEY and CDR2 is SVGAGI. CDR3 protein: CASSYPGATAYEQYV. The CDR3, as DNA: TGTGCCAGCAGTTACCCCGGCGCGACGGCCTACGAGCAGTACGTC.

The chain is built from TRBV29-1 and TRBJ2-2; D remains unclear. Germline V gene data show CDR1 as SQVTM and CDR2 as ANQGSEA. Trimming removed 4 bases from V and 1 base from J, with 7 bases in between. CDR3 length: 13 residues. The CDR3 bases are TGCAGCGTTGGACAACGGAACACCGGGGAGCTGTTTTTT. This encodes CSVGQRNTGELFF.

This chain links TRBV6-6 with TRBJ2-3; weak D call: TRBD2 (6 bases). The germline gives CDR1 MNHNY, CDR2 SVGAGI (reference sequence). This CDR3 is built from 13 residues. With 7 bases removed from V and 11 bases from J, the gap between germline ends came to 19 bases. CDR3 DNA sequence: TGTGCCAGCACCCAGGGAGGCCCCCTCGAGCAGTATTTT. Amino acids: CASTQGGPLEQYF.

The V and J genes are TRBV7-9 and TRBJ2-7; D may be TRBD2 (5 bases). Trimming took 1 base from V and 5 from J, leaving 6 bases between them. From germline, CDR1 is SEHNR and CDR2 FQNEAQ (reference sequence). The CDR3 loop spans 12 amino acids. The CDR3 region has the DNA TGTGCCAGCAGCTTAGACGGGAACGAGCAGTACGTC. Encoded protein: CASSLDGNEQYV.

V usage is TRBV7-8 and J usage is TRBJ1-1; 7 nucleotides align to TRBD1. CDR1 is SGHVS, CDR2 FQNEAQ, per germline. J gave up 1 base and V 7 bases, and 12 bases lay outside the gene matches. The CDR3 is made up of 16 amino acids. This chain's CDR3 is CASTVGQGETNTEAFF. The DNA of the CDR3 is TGTGCCAGCACCGTCGGGCAGGGGGAGACGAACACTGAAGCTTTCTTT. The full variable domain, its missing parts supplied by reference TRBV7-8 and TRBJ1-1, is GAGVSQSPRYKVAKRGQDVALRCDPISGHVSLFWYQQALGQGPEFLTYFQNEAQLDKSGLPSDRFFAERPEGSVSTLKIQRTQQEDSAVYLCASTVGQGETNTEAFFGQGTRLTVV.

J is TRBJ1-2 and V is TRBV9, with 9 bases fitting TRBD1. This CDR3 spans 15 amino acids. CDR1 is SGDLS and CDR2 is YYNGEE in the germline V gene. V trimming: 3 bases; J trimming: 6 bases; junction bases outside the gene matches: 9. The CDR3 region is CASSAGTGLKDGYTF. The CDR3 DNA reads as TGTGCCAGCAGCGCCGGGACAGGGCTGAAAGATGGCTACACCTTC.

This clonotype occurred a few times. This rearrangement joins TRBV4-1 to TRBJ1-5; no reliable D call. The V end lost 1 base, the J end lost 9 bases, and 16 bases lay between the germline ends. The CDR3 consists of 15 residues. In germline, CDR1 is MGHRA, CDR2 YSYEKL. The CDR3 sequence: CASSQGPGKGGPQHF. As DNA, the CDR3 is TGCGCCAGCAGCCAAGGGCCAGGAAAGGGAGGGCCCCAGCATTTT.

This clonotype turned up a few times. In DNA, the CDR3 is TGTGCCAGCAGTTACGGAGGAAACTATGGCTACACCTTC. Its protein product is CASSYGGNYGYTF. The chain recombines TRBV6-5 with TRBJ1-2, with D uncertain. This CDR3 has 13 amino acids. The V gene's germline CDR1 is MNHEY and CDR2 SVGAGI. Trimming took 2 bases from V and 2 from J, leaving 6 bases between them.